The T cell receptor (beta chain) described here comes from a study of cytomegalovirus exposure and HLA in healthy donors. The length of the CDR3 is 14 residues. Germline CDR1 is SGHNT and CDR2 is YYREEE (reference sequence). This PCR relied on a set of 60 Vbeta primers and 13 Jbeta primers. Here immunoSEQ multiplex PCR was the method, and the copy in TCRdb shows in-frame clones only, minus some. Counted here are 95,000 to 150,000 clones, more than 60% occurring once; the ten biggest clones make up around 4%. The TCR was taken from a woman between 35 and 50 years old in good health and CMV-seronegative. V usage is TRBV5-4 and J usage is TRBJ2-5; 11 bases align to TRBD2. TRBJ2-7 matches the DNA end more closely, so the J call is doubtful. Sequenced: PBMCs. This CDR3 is CASSSRLAGREQYF. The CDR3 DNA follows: TGTGCCAGCAGCTCGAGACTAGCGGGGCGCGAGCAGTACTTC.